These 11 T cell receptor beta chains came from one sample sequenced in a study of cytomegalovirus exposure and HLA in healthy donors. Use of 60 Vbeta and 13 Jbeta primers characterized the PCR. TCRdb keeps only in-frame clones here, not all; method: immunoSEQ multiplex PCR. The sample shows 98,000 or so clones, approximately 80% of them seen only once. The sequenced sample was PBMCs. Receptors originate from a woman aged 40-49 years in good health and CMV-seronegative.

This chain links TRBV5-6 with TRBJ1-1; D gene uncertain. The CDR3 covers 15 residues. CDR1 SGHDT and CDR2 YYEEEE come from the germline V gene. The V gene lost 0 bases and the J gene lost 5 bases, with 14 bases spanning the gap. DNA for the CDR3: TGTGCCAGCAGCTTGGTCGGGTACTCTGAGACTGAAGCTTTCTTT. The encoded protein is CASSLVGYSETEAFF.

This clone was recorded once. The rearrangement joins TRBV9 to TRBJ1-3, with a possible D match to TRBD1 (6 bases). V gave up 4 bases and J gave up 2 bases, with 16 bases separating them. Germline V gene lookup returns CDR1 SGDLS and CDR2 YYNGEE. The CDR3 extends over 16 amino acids. Here the CDR3 reads CASSRLQGTAGNTIYF. CDR3 in DNA: TGTGCCAGCAGCCGCCTTCAGGGGACGGCTGGAAACACCATATATTTT.

The J gene is TRBJ1-2, the V gene TRBV4-3; 8 bases match TRBD1. The germline V gene has CDR1 LGHNA and CDR2 YSLEER. V was pared by 0 bases and J by 5 bases, with 17 bases of the junction left unmatched. The CDR3 is made up of 19 amino acids. CDR3 bases: TGCGCCAGCAGCCAAGATGTGATCACAGGGGGGAGATATGGATATGGCTACACCTTC. Encoded protein: CASSQDVITGGRYGYGYTF.

The CDR3 loop is CASQRDYGGYYEQYF. The DNA for the CDR3 is TGTGCCAGTCAGAGAGATTACGGCGGTTACTACGAGCAGTACTTC. The rearrangement joins TRBV19 to TRBJ2-7; D gene ambiguous. Germline lookup yields CDR1 LNHDA and CDR2 SQIVND (reference sequence). Trimming stripped 8 bases from V and 3 bases from J, with 20 bases between. This CDR3 contains 15 residues.

The chain uses TRBV6-5 and TRBJ2-1; 7 nucleotides line up with TRBD2. The V segment lost 6 bases and the J segment 8 bases; nucleotides outside the gene matches: 10. This CDR3 contains 14 residues. Germline-derived CDR1 and CDR2 are MNHEY and SVGAGI. The CDR3 DNA reads TGTGCCAGCAGCCCCTCAACTAGCGATGATGAGCAGTTCTTC. This translates into CASSPSTSDDEQFF.

This clone occurred once. The gene calls are TRBV7-6 and TRBJ1-2; maybe TRBD1 (5 bases). CDR1 and CDR2 from the germline V gene are SGHVS and FNYEAQ. The CDR3 consists of 16 residues. Deletions cut 0 bases from V and 4 bases from J, with 15 bases between. Written as DNA, the CDR3 is TGTGCCAGCAGCTTAGCGGGGGGTTCGCCTATCTATGGCTACACCTTC. Protein product: CASSLAGGSPIYGYTF.

The chain couples TRBV2 to TRBJ1-2; no firm D call. Trimming took 2 bases from V and 0 from J, leaving 7 bases between them. The CDR3 consists of 14 residues. The germline V gene encodes CDR1 SNHLY and CDR2 FYNNEI. This chain's CDR3 is CASSELAANYGYTF. The CDR3 nucleotides read TGTGCCAGCAGTGAACTGGCGGCTAACTATGGCTACACCTTC.

The CDR3 DNA is TGTGCCAGCACCCGGACAGGGCGGAACACCGGGGAGCTGTTTTTT. It translates to CASTRTGRNTGELFF. The chain recombines TRBV2 with TRBJ2-2; 8 nucleotides align to TRBD1. The CDR3 totals 15 residues. V was clipped by 7 bases and J by 1 base; unmatched bases: 5. Germline values: CDR1 SNHLY, CDR2 FYNNEI.

This clone was recorded only once. This sequence joins TRBV9 and TRBJ2-1, with 12 bases fitting TRBD2. The germline V gene has CDR1 SGDLS and CDR2 YYNGEE. With 4 bases clipped from V and 0 bases from J, the junction kept 5 bases outside the gene matches. The length of the CDR3 is 17 residues. CDR3 residues: CASSNGLAGHSYNEQFF. The CDR3 nucleotides read TGTGCCAGCAGCAACGGACTAGCGGGACACTCCTACAATGAGCAGTTCTTC.

This sequence joins TRBV4-3 and TRBJ2-4; D gene uncertain. The CDR3 runs 13 residues. Looked up from germline, CDR1 is LGHNA and CDR2 is YSLEER. Between the trimmed V and J ends, which lost 0 bases and 4 bases, there was a span of 4 bases. The CDR3 sequence: CASSQDSKNIQYF. CDR3 sequence (DNA): TGCGCCAGCAGCCAAGATAGTAAAAACATTCAGTACTTC.

The V gene is TRBV28, the J gene TRBJ1-1; 8 nucleotides match TRBD1. V gave up 4 bases and J gave up 6 bases; unmatched junction bases: 28. The V gene's germline CDR1 is MDHEN and CDR2 SYDVKM. The CDR3 spans 21 residues. The CDR3 nucleotides read TGTGCCAGCAGTTCGGTATGGACAGGGCACTTGGATTTGTACTTGTCTTCTGAAGCTTTCTTT. Residues: CASSSVWTGHLDLYLSSEAFF.